This T cell receptor (beta chain) came from a study of blood T cell repertoires in COVID-19 (dated by TCRdb to the early 2020s). Study-level background: Collaborator samples came from the United States, Italy and Spain and covered acute and convalescent phases of COVID-19. The material from the prospective study consisted of cDNA or gDNA derived from T cells, B-cell-depleted T cells, or PBMCs. The dataset comprised deeply sampled blood TCRbeta repertoires from subjects exposed to, actively infected with, or recovered from COVID-19. A freely available public database, intended as a resource for researchers studying the immune response to SARS-CoV-2, is where the repertoires were released. The samples were drawn from two sources: the first 160 participants of the ongoing ImmuneRACE study, and approximately 1,300 subjects contributed by 6 global collaborators. Nearly every sample came with metadata listing a de-identified subject ID, COVID-19 status, age in years and sex. Where available, HLA class I and class II types were obtained from metadata supplied by the sample provider rather than from assay-based typing.

From a lookup of the germline V gene, CDR1 and CDR2 are SGHAT and FQNNGV. From cysteine to phenylalanine, the CDR3 is 14 amino acids long. Only the CDR3 portion is preserved as DNA: 42 bases, with reading frame beginning at the first base. The junction shows trimming of 5 bases on V and 4 bases on J, and the gene matches do not reach 7 bases of it. At one collaborating source in Seattle, patients were enrolled during active infection and were followed longitudinally through the course of disease. Each collaborating institution followed its own protocols to collect whole blood in K2EDTA tubes. Collaborator samples were shipped for TCRbeta analysis as frozen whole blood, isolated PBMCs, or DNA extracted from either sample type. This clone was detected only once. No antigen is known for it. No much larger clone is present one base from it, and per-base qualities are unavailable. Study-level results and caveats: The quantity of clinical and demographic metadata differed by source and by participant and was supplied without curation.

The immunoSEQ Assay, a bias-controlled multiplex PCR, was used to amplify TCRbeta CDR3 regions from genomic DNA. As for the authors' bioinformatics: Within the assay, amplification of reference gene primers was used to estimate how many nucleated cells each sample contained. Sequence reads were collapsed and filtered to measure the absolute abundance of every unique TCRbeta CDR3 rearrangement. Productive Simpson clonality was computed per sample as the square root of Simpson's diversity index over productive rearrangements. Sourced from immuneACCESS, this table was stored by TCRdb with only in-frame sequences that have V and J called. A share of the clones is absent; for the studies checked, an unresolved V gene accounts for under half, and the remainder has no known explanation. That table gives V, J and clone size, and the DNA gave D and trimming. This sample lists roughly 70,000 clones; roughly 91% were detected once. In total, the top ten clones hold under 0.65% of the sample.

This chain is built from TRBV11-2 and TRBJ2-5; 7 bases in the middle match TRBD2. The sequenced material came from peripheral blood. The sequence came from a man in his fifties or sixties with COVID-19, enrolled during active disease. At the DNA level, the sequence is TGTGCCAGCAGCCTAGGGAGGGACGTAGAGACCCAGTACTTC. Translation gives CASSLGRDVETQYF.